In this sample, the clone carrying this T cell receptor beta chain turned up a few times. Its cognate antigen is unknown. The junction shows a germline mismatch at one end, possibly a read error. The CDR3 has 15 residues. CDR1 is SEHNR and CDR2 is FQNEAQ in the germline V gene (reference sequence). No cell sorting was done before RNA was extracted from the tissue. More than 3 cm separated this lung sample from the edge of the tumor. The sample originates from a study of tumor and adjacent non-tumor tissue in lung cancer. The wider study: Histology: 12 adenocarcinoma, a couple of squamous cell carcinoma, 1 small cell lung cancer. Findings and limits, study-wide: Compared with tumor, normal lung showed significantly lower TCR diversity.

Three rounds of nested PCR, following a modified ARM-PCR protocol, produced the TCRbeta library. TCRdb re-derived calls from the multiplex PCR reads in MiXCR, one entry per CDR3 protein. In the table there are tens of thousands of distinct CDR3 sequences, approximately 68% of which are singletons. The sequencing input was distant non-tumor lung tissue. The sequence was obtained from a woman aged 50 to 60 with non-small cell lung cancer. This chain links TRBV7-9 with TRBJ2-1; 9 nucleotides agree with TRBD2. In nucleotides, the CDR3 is TGTGCCAGCAGCCTCTTGCGGGAGGGCCTCTATGATCAGTTCTTC. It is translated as CASSLLREGLYDQFF.